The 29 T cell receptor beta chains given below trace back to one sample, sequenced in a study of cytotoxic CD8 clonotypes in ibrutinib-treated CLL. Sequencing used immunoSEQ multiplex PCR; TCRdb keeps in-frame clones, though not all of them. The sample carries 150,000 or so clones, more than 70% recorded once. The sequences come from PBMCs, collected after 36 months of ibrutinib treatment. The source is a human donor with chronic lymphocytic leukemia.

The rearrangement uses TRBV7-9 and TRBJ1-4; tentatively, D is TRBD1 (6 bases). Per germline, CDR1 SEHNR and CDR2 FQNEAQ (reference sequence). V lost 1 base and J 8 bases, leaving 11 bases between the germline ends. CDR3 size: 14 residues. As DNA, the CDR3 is TGTGCCAGCAGCTTAGAGGCAGGGGTGGAAAAACTGTTTTTT. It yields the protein CASSLEAGVEKLFF.

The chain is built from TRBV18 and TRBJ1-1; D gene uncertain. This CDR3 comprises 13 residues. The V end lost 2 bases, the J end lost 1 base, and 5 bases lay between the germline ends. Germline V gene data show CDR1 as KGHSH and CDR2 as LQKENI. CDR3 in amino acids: CASSPTANTEAFF. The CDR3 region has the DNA TGTGCCAGCTCACCAACTGCGAACACTGAAGCTTTCTTT.

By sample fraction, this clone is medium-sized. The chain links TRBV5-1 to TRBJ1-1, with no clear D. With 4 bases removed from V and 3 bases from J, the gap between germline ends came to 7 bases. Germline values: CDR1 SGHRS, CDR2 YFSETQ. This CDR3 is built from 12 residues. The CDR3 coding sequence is TGCGCCAGCAGCCTGGGGTACACTGAAGCTTTCTTT. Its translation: CASSLGYTEAFF.

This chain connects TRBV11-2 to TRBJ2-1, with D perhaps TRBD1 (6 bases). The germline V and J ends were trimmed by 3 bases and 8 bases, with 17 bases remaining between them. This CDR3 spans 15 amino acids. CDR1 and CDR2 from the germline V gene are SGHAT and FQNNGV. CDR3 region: CASSFSRQAAHEQFF. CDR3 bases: TGTGCCAGCAGCTTCTCGAGACAGGCCGCCCATGAGCAGTTCTTC.

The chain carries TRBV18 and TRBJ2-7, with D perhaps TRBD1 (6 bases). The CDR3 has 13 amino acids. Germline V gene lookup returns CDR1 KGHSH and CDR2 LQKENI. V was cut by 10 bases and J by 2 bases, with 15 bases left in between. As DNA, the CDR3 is TGTGCCACCAACAGGGACCAGACCTACGAGCAGTACTTC. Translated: CATNRDQTYEQYF.

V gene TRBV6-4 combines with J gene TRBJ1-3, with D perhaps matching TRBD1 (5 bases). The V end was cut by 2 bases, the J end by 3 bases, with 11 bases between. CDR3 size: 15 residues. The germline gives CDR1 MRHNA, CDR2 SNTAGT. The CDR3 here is CASSDPGLFGNTIYF. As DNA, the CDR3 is TGTGCCAGCAGTGACCCAGGGCTCTTTGGAAACACCATATATTTT.

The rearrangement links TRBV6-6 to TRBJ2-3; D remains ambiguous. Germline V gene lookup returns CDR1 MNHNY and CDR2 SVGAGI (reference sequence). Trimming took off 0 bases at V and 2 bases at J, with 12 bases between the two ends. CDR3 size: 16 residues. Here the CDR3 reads CASSYSTESPTDTQYF. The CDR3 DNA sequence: TGTGCCAGCAGTTACTCGACGGAGAGCCCCACAGATACGCAGTATTTT.

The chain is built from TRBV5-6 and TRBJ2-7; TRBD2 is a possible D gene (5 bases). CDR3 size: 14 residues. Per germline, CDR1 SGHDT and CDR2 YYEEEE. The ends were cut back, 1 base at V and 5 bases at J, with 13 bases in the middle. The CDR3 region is CASSLRRAVDEQYF. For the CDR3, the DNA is TGTGCCAGCAGCTTGAGGCGGGCCGTTGACGAGCAGTACTTC.

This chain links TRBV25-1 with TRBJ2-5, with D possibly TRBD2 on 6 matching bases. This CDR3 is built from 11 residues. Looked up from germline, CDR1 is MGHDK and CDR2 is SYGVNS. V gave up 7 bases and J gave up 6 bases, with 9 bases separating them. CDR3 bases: TGTGCCAGCACCGGGAGCCAGACCCAGTACTTC. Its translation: CASTGSQTQYF.

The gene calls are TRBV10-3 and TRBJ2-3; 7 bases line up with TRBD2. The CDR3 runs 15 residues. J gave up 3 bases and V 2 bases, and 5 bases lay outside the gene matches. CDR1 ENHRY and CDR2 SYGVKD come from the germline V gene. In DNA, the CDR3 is TGTGCCATCAGTGAGAGGTCTAGCGGAACAGATACGCAGTATTTT. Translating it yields CAISERSSGTDTQYF.

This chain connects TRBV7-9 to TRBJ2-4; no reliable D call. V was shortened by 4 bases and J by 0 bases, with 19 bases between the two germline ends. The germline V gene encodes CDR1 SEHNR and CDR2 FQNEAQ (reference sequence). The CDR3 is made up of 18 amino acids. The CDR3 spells CASSWKSTPSLAKNIQYF. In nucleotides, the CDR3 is TGTGCCAGCAGCTGGAAATCGACTCCCTCATTAGCCAAAAACATTCAGTACTTC.

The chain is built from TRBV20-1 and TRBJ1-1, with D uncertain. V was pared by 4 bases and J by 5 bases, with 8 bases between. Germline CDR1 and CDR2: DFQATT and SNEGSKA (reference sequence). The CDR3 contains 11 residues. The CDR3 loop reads CSATIATEAFF. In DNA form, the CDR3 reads TGCAGTGCTACGATCGCGACTGAAGCTTTCTTT.

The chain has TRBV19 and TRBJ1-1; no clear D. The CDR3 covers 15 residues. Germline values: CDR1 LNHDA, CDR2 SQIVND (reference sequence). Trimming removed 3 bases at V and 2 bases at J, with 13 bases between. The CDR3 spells CASSMSPGTNTEAFF. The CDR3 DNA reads TGTGCCAGTAGTATGTCTCCAGGAACCAACACTGAAGCTTTCTTT.

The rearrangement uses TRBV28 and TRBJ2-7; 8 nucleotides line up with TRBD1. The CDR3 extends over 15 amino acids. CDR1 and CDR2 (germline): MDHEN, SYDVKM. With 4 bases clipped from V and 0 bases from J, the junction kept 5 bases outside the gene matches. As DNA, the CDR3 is TGTGCCAGCAGTTCACCCGGACAGGGCTCCTACGAGCAGTACTTC. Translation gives CASSSPGQGSYEQYF.

CDR3 region: CASSLGYAGSADTQYF. CDR3 coding DNA: TGTGCCAGCAGCTTGGGATATGCCGGGAGCGCAGATACGCAGTATTTT. The J gene is TRBJ2-3, the V gene TRBV5-5; weak D call: TRBD2 (6 bases). V gave up 0 bases and J gave up 4 bases, with 15 bases separating them. The CDR3 covers 16 residues. Per germline, CDR1 SGHKS and CDR2 YYEKEE (reference sequence).

CDR3 DNA: TGTGCCAGCAGCGCCGAGGGGGGGACAAAATCCTACAATGAGCAGTTCTTC. It specifies CASSAEGGTKSYNEQFF. The chain combines TRBV9 with TRBJ2-1; D is perhaps TRBD2 (7 bases). CDR1 and CDR2 (germline): SGDLS, YYNGEE. The length of the CDR3 is 17 residues. Trimming pared 3 bases from V and 1 base from J, leaving 17 bases between.

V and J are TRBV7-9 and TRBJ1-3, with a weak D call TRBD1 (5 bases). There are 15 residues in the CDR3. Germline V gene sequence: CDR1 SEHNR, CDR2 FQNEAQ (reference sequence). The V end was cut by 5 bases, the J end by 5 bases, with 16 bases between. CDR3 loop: CASSPRNRGRNTIYF. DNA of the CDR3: TGTGCCAGCAGCCCCCGCAATCGGGGGAGAAACACCATATATTTT.

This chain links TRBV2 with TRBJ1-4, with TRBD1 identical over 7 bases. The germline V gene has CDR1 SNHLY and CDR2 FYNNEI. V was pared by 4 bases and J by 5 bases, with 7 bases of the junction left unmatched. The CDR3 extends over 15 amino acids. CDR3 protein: CASSVRGQLNEKLFF. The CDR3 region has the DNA TGTGCCAGCAGTGTACGGGGACAGTTAAATGAAAAACTGTTTTTT.

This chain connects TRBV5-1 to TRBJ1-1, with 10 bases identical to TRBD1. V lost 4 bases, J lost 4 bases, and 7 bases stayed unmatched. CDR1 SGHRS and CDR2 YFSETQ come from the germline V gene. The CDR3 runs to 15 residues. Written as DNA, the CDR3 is TGCGCCAGCAGCGGGACAGGGGTAAGGGGCACTGAAGCTTTCTTT. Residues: CASSGTGVRGTEAFF. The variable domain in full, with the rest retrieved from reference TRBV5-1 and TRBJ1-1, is KAGVTQTPRYLIKTRGQQVTLSCSPISGHRSVSWYQQTPGQGLQFLFEYFSETQRNKGNFPGRFSGRQFSNSRSEMNVSTLELGDSALYLCASSGTGVRGTEAFFGQGTRLTVV.

CDR3 region: CASSTGTNQPQHF. The CDR3 DNA sequence: TGTGCCAGCAGCACCGGAACAAATCAGCCCCAGCATTTT. This chain connects TRBV7-9 to TRBJ1-5; D uncertain. This CDR3 has 13 residues. The germline CDR1 and CDR2 sequences are SEHNR and FQNEAQ (reference sequence). Trimming removed 5 bases from V and 4 bases from J, with 9 bases in between.

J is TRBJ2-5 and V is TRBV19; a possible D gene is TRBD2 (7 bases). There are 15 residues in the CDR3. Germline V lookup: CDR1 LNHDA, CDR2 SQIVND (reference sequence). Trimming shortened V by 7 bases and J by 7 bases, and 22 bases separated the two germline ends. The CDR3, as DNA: TGTGCCAGTACCGACAGGTTTGAGGGAGGGGTGACCCAGTACTTC. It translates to CASTDRFEGGVTQYF.

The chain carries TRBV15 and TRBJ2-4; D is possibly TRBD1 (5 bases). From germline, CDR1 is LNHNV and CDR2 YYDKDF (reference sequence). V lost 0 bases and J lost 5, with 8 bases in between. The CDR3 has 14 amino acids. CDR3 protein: CATSRDRVENIQYF. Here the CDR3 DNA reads TGTGCCACCAGCAGAGACAGGGTTGAAAACATTCAGTACTTC.

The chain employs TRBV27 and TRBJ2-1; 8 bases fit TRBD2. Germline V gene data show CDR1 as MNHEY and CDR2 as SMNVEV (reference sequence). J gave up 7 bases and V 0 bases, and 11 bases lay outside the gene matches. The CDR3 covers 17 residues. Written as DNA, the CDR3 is TGTGCCAGCAGTTTATCATATCGCGGGAGGCTGGGTAATGAGCAGTTCTTC. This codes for CASSLSYRGRLGNEQFF.

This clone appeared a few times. CDR3 nucleotides: TGTGCCAGCAGTTTAGAGGGGCCGCAGCCCCAGCATTTT. Its translation is CASSLEGPQPQHF. This chain joins TRBV6-1 and TRBJ1-5; tentative D call: TRBD1 (5 bases). V lost 5 bases, J lost 7 bases, and 12 bases lay in between. Looked up from germline, CDR1 is MNHNS and CDR2 is SASEGT. This CDR3 region has 13 residues.

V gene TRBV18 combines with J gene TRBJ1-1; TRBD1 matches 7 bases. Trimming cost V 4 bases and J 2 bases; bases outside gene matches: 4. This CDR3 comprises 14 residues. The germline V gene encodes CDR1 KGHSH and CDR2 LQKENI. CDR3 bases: TGTGCCAGCTCACGGACAGGTGGAAACACTGAAGCTTTCTTT. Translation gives CASSRTGGNTEAFF.

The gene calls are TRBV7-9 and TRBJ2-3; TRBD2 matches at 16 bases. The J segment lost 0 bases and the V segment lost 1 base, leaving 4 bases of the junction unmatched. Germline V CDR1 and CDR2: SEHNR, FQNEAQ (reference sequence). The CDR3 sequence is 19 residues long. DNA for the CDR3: TGTGCCAGCAGCTTAGAACCGGGACTAGCGGGAGGGAGCACAGATACGCAGTATTTT. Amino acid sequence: CASSLEPGLAGGSTDTQYF.

The CDR3 is CAWTLGRLAGTGELFF. In DNA form, the CDR3 reads TGTGCCTGGACCCTGGGAAGACTAGCGGGTACCGGGGAGCTGTTTTTT. The rearrangement uses TRBV30 and TRBJ2-2, with 10 bases aligning to TRBD2. This CDR3 is 16 amino acids long. Germline CDR1 and CDR2: GTSNPN and SVGIG (reference sequence). V gave up 4 bases and J gave up 5 bases; unmatched junction bases: 10.

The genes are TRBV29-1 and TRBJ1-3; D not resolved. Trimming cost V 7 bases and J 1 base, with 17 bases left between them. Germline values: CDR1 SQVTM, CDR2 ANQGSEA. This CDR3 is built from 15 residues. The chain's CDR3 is CSAGERAGSGNTIYF. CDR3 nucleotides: TGCAGCGCTGGGGAGCGGGCCGGATCTGGAAACACCATATATTTT.

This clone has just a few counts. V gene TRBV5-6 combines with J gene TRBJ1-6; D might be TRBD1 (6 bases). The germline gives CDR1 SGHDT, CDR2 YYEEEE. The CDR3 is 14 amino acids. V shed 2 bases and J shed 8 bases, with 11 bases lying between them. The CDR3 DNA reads TGTGCCAGCAGCTTTACAGGGATCGATTCACCCCTCCACTTT. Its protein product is CASSFTGIDSPLHF.